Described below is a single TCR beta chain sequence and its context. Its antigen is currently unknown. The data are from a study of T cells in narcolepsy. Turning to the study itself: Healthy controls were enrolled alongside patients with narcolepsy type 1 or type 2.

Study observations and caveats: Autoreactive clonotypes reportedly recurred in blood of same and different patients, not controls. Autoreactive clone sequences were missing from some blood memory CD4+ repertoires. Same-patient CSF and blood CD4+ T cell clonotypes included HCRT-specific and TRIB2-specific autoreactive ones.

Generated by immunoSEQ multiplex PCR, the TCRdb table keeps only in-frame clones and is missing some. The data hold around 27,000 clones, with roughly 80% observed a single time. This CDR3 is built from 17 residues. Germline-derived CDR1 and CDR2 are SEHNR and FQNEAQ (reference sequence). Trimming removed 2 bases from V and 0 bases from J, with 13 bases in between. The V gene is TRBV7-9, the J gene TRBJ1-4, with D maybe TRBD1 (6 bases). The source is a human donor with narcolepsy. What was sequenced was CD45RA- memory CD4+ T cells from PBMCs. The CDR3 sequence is CASSLTGAVATNEKLFF. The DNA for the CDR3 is TGTGCCAGCAGCTTAACGGGGGCAGTTGCAACTAATGAAAAACTGTTTTTT.